Each of the 16 T cell receptor beta chains below was sequenced from the same sample in a study of patients and donors after allogeneic stem cell transplantation. TCRdb ran MiXCR on the RT-PCR reads and lists one entry per CDR3 protein. The sample contains approximately 160,000 distinct CDR3 sequences, about 29% of which appear only once. The sample comprised blood, either unsorted or a sorted T cell fraction (not recorded which). Source of these receptors: a human donor who was either an allogeneic HSCT recipient or a stem cell or donor lymphocyte infusion donor (not recorded which). It is not recorded whose cells these are; they may come from a transplant donor.

This clonotype has ten or more counts. The rearrangement joins TRBV29-1 to TRBJ1-4, with 7 positions matching TRBD1. After removal of 5 bases from V and 5 bases from J, the junction contained 5 bases not matched to a gene. This CDR3 is built from 13 residues. In germline, CDR1 is SQVTM, CDR2 ANQGSEA. The CDR3 loop is CSVQGQLNEKLFF. In DNA form, the CDR3 reads TGCAGCGTTCAGGGACAGCTAAATGAAAAACTGTTTTTT.

This clonotype occurred many times. V usage is TRBV6-5 and J usage is TRBJ1-1; 7 nucleotides align to TRBD1. Germline values: CDR1 MNHEY, CDR2 SVGAGI. The CDR3 runs 15 residues. V lost 3 bases to trimming and J lost 2 bases; unmatched junction nucleotides: 6. The CDR3 region has the DNA TGTGCCAGCAGTTATGGGGGGACAGTTAACACTGAAGCTTTCTTT. This sequence encodes CASSYGGTVNTEAFF.

The chain has TRBV5-1 and TRBJ2-7; D unresolved. Germline V CDR1 and CDR2: SGHRS, YFSETQ. This CDR3 comprises 16 residues. V dropped 5 bases and J dropped 0 bases, with 18 bases sitting between them. The CDR3 here is CASRVALTVSSYEQYF. In nucleotides, the CDR3 is TGCGCCAGCAGGGTTGCTTTGACGGTTAGCTCCTACGAGCAGTACTTC.

The sample holds a few counts of this clonotype. The chain is built from TRBV7-2 and TRBJ2-1, with TRBD2 matching over 10 bases. The CDR3 spans 16 residues. With V trimmed by 3 bases and J by 7 bases, 9 bases remained unmatched. In germline, CDR1 is SGHTA, CDR2 FQGNSA. The CDR3, as DNA: TGTGCCAGCAGCTTGTCCGGGACTAGCGCTTGGAATGAGCAGTTCTTC. As protein: CASSLSGTSAWNEQFF.

In this sample, this clonotype turned up many times. This chain connects TRBV12-3 or TRBV12-4 to TRBJ1-4; D is undetermined. V was cut by 3 bases and J by 7 bases, with 15 bases left in between. The CDR3 loop spans 15 amino acids. The CDR3 sequence is CASSFLGSAPEKLFF. The CDR3 DNA reads TGTGCCAGCAGTTTTTTGGGGAGTGCCCCTGAAAAACTGTTTTTT.

The chain is built from TRBV10-3 and TRBJ1-3; no clear D. CDR3 length equals 14 residues. Germline V CDR1 and CDR2: ENHRY, SYGVKD. V lost 5 bases to trimming and J lost 1 base, with 9 bases between them. The CDR3 DNA sequence: TGTGCCATCAGTTTTTCAGGATCTGGAAACACCATATATTTT. As protein: CAISFSGSGNTIYF.

There are a few counts of this clonotype. J is TRBJ2-2 and V is TRBV12-3 or TRBV12-4, with no clear D. Trimming stripped 3 bases from V and 2 bases from J, with 7 bases between. The CDR3 is 14 residues long. The CDR3 spells CASSFAPNTGELFF. The CDR3 DNA sequence: TGTGCCAGCAGTTTTGCCCCCAACACCGGGGAGCTGTTTTTT.

This sequence joins TRBV15 and TRBJ2-1; tentatively, D is TRBD1 (6 bases). CDR1 and CDR2 from the germline V gene are LNHNV and YYDKDF (reference sequence). The length of the CDR3 is 15 residues. The V end was cut by 5 bases, the J end by 3 bases, with 14 bases between. DNA for the CDR3: TGTGCCACCAGCGGGGACATAAAAGTCTACAATGAGCAGTTCTTC. This encodes CATSGDIKVYNEQFF. Complete variable domain (other parts from reference TRBV15 and TRBJ2-1): DAMVIQNPRYQVTQFGKPVTLSCSQTLNHNVMYWYQQKSSQAPKLLFHYYDKDFNNEADTPDNFQSRRPNTSFCFLDIRSPGLGDTAMYLCATSGDIKVYNEQFFGPGTRLTVL.

This clonotype was recorded many times. This chain joins TRBV5-1 and TRBJ1-2; tentatively, D is TRBD1 (6 bases). The CDR3 extends over 14 amino acids. V was clipped by 0 bases and J by 4 bases, with 10 bases between them. Germline V CDR1 and CDR2: SGHRS, YFSETQ. CDR3: CASSLDRAGYGYTF. Written as DNA, the CDR3 is TGCGCCAGCAGCTTGGACAGGGCTGGCTATGGCTACACCTTC.

The chain uses TRBV5-6 and TRBJ1-4, with TRBD1 matching over 7 bases. CDR1 and CDR2 from the germline V gene are SGHDT and YYEEEE. V shed 3 bases, J shed 7 bases, and the junction held 0 bases outside the gene matches. CDR3 length: 12 amino acids. The CDR3 DNA follows: TGTGCCAGCAGCTGGACAGGTGAAAAACTGTTTTTT. It yields the protein CASSWTGEKLFF.

The chain links TRBV10-3 to TRBJ1-5; no firm D call. The CDR3 runs 14 residues. Germline V CDR1 and CDR2: ENHRY, SYGVKD. V lost 2 bases to trimming and J lost 2 bases, with 7 bases between them. The CDR3 spells CAISEGSGNQPQHF. The DNA for the CDR3 is TGTGCCATCAGTGAGGGGAGTGGCAATCAGCCCCAGCATTTT.

The chain is built from TRBV7-2 and TRBJ2-1, with 8 bases lining up with TRBD1. The CDR3 consists of 14 residues. Germline trimming cut 1 base from V and 9 bases from J; bases unmatched to any gene: 5. Per the germline V gene, CDR1 is SGHTA and CDR2 is FQGNSA. The CDR3 here is CASSLVAGGGEQFF. As DNA, the CDR3 is TGTGCCAGCAGCTTAGTGGCAGGGGGCGGTGAGCAGTTCTTC. Combining the CDR3 with reference TRBV7-2 and TRBJ2-1 gives the whole variable domain GAGVSQSPSNKVTEKGKDVELRCDPISGHTALYWYRQSLGQGLEFLIYFQGNSAPDKSGLPSDRFSAERTGGSVSTLTIQRTQQEDSAVYLCASSLVAGGGEQFFGPGTRLTVL.

CDR3 region: CASTLTGVGEKLFF. The DNA for the CDR3 is TGTGCCAGCACCCTGACGGGAGTCGGGGAAAAACTGTTTTTT. The chain carries TRBV5-8 and TRBJ1-4; no clear D. Germline V gene data show CDR1 as SGHTS and CDR2 as YDEGEE. The length of the CDR3 is 14 residues. The germline V and J ends were trimmed by 6 bases and 8 bases, with 17 bases remaining between them.

The chain has TRBV23-1 and TRBJ1-5; maybe TRBD1 (5 bases). TRBV23-1 is labeled an ORF, and its function is uncertain. The CDR3 is made up of 16 amino acids. V lost 2 bases and J lost 6, with 17 bases in between. CDR3 sequence reads: CASSQQLAGGGQPQHF. CDR3 DNA sequence: TGCGCCAGCAGTCAACAATTAGCCGGGGGTGGTCAGCCCCAGCATTTT.

This clonotype was detected many times. The J gene is TRBJ1-5, the V gene TRBV20-1; unclear D gene. The CDR3 is 13 residues long. From germline, CDR1 is DFQATT and CDR2 SNEGSKA (reference sequence). Between the trimmed V and J ends, which lost 1 base and 1 base, there was a span of 5 bases. CDR3 nucleotide sequence: TGCAGTGCTAGAGTGGACAGCAATCAGCCCCAGCATTTT. Protein sequence: CSARVDSNQPQHF.

There are a few counts of this clonotype. The chain links TRBV19 to TRBJ1-5; D not certain. CDR1 is LNHDA and CDR2 is SQIVND in the germline V gene (reference sequence). Deletions cut 7 bases from V and 6 bases from J, with 16 bases between. This CDR3 region has 14 residues. CDR3 coding DNA: TGTGCCAGTAAGGCAGTGGACTTGACTCAGCCCCAGCATTTT. It encodes CASKAVDLTQPQHF. The full variable domain, completed using reference TRBV19 and TRBJ1-5, is DGGITQSPKYLFRKEGQNVTLSCEQNLNHDAMYWYRQDPGQGLRLIYYSQIVNDFQKGDIAEGYSVSREKKESFPLTVTSAQKNPTAFYLCASKAVDLTQPQHFGDGTRLSIL.